The source of this T cell receptor (beta chain) is a study of naive and memory T cell subsets. Both TRBC1 and TRBC2 were covered by a beta constant-region primer of two equimolar oligonucleotides. Ligation attached a single-stranded oligonucleotide with a 12-nucleotide UMI and the SP2 primer to the cDNA 3' end. Four rounds of PCR amplified the ligated cDNA using nested alpha and beta constant-region primers plus SP2. In TCRdb, the UMI-ligation and nested PCR reads were re-called with MiXCR into one record per CDR3 protein. The table shows 140,000 to 150,000 distinct CDR3 sequences, with over 15% occurring only once. Germline V lookup: CDR1 MGHRA, CDR2 YSYEKL. Trimming removed 5 bases from V and 3 bases from J, with 14 bases in between. The CDR3 extends over 14 amino acids.

The chain carries TRBV4-1 and TRBJ2-7; D is tentatively TRBD1 or TRBD2 (5 bases each). The receptor's source is a human donor in good health. Sequenced sample: naive CD4+ T cells from blood. Here the CDR3 DNA reads TGCGCCAGCAGCTACACTGGGGGTCGCTACGAGCAGTACTTC. As protein: CASSYTGGRYEQYF.